This entry describes one T cell receptor beta chain. Using immunoSEQ multiplex PCR, the repertoire was profiled, and TCRdb retains in-frame clones only, with some absent. The table has roughly 230,000 clones, around 84% seen once. Germline CDR1 LGHDT, CDR2 YNNKEL (reference sequence). Trimming cost V 0 bases and J 1 base, with 12 bases left between them. This CDR3 region has 16 residues. This entry belongs to a study of blood T cell repertoires in COVID-19. This clonotype was obtained from a woman of 80 years or more with COVID-19, enrolled during active disease. The rearrangement uses TRBV3-1 (or the pseudogene TRBV3-2) and TRBJ2-5; D gene ambiguous. Sequenced sample: peripheral blood. Here the CDR3 DNA reads TGTGCCAGCAGCCAAGATAAAAGAACTGGCCAAGAGACCCAGTACTTC. It specifies CASSQDKRTGQETQYF.